The 8 T cell receptor beta chains in this list originate from one sample, sequenced in a study of T cells after yellow fever vaccination (dated by TCRdb to about 2019). The sample's treatment or condition label, decoded: live attenuated yellow fever vaccine strain. Library preparation employed 5' RACE. The run used an Illumina NovaSeq 6000. TCRdb reprocessed the public reads (quality trimming at Q25 with fastp, clone calling with MiXCR) and kept in-frame beta chains. Rows with a matching CDR3 protein are joined into one entry that keeps the most common DNA and genes. The sample contains hundreds of thousands of distinct CDR3 sequences, roughly a sixth of them found a single time. The top ten clonotypes cover roughly a sixth of the sample. The input for sequencing was PBMCs, taken before the yellow fever booster vaccination. These receptors all stem from a man between 18 and 29 years old who received the YFV17D yellow fever vaccine.

This chain links TRBV6-1 with TRBJ2-2; D tentatively fits TRBD1 or TRBD2 (5 bases each). This CDR3 is 17 amino acids long. Trimming stripped 5 bases from V and 2 bases from J, with 18 bases between. Looked up from germline, CDR1 is MNHNS and CDR2 is SASEGT. The CDR3 here is CASSWSVGEINTGELFF. The CDR3 DNA reads as TGTGCCAGCAGTTGGTCGGTGGGGGAGATAAACACCGGGGAGCTGTTTTTT.

This clonotype was counted at least ten times. The chain carries TRBV4-2 and TRBJ2-1; 8 bases map to TRBD2. Trimming removed 2 bases from V and 3 bases from J; junction bases left unmatched: 3. CDR1 is LGHNA and CDR2 is YNFKEQ in the germline V gene. The CDR3 runs to 15 residues. CDR3 sequence reads: CASSQLRGDYNEQFF. As DNA, the CDR3 is TGTGCCAGCAGCCAATTGCGGGGGGACTACAATGAGCAGTTCTTC.

This chain joins TRBV14 and TRBJ2-3; D gene unclear. Germline CDR1 and CDR2: SGHDN and FVKESK. V was pared by 8 bases and J by 8 bases, with 20 bases between. The CDR3 is 14 amino acids. The DNA for the CDR3 is TGTGCCAGCGGTTCCCTCTTTTCTCAAGTTACGCAGTATTTT. Amino acids: CASGSLFSQVTQYF.

This clonotype was detected only a few times. This sequence joins TRBV20-1 and TRBJ1-1; tentatively, D is TRBD1 (6 bases). Trimming removed 2 bases from V and 8 bases from J, with 12 bases in between. The CDR3 covers 12 residues. CDR1 DFQATT and CDR2 SNEGSKA come from the germline V gene (reference sequence). The CDR3 sequence: CSARRGGEEAFF. CDR3 in DNA: TGCAGTGCTAGACGAGGGGGGGAGGAAGCTTTCTTT.

The sample holds a few counts of this clonotype. The chain carries TRBV4-2 and TRBJ2-7; 8 bases match TRBD1. Germline V lookup: CDR1 LGHNA, CDR2 YNFKEQ. The J segment lost 4 bases and the V segment lost 6 bases, leaving 11 bases of the junction unmatched. This CDR3 has 15 residues. In nucleotides, the CDR3 is TGTGCCAGCAGGTCAGGGGGCGCGCTATCATACGAGCAGTACTTC. It encodes CASRSGGALSYEQYF.

This sequence joins TRBV7-3 and TRBJ2-5; D is perhaps TRBD2 (7 bases). CDR1 and CDR2 (germline): SGHTA, FQGTGA. The CDR3 runs to 16 residues. With 1 base removed from V and 4 bases from J, the gap between germline ends came to 16 bases. The CDR3 is CASSLRGGAPGETQYF. As DNA, the CDR3 is TGTGCCAGCAGCTTAAGGGGGGGGGCCCCCGGAGAGACCCAGTACTTC. The entire variable domain, with the rest obtained from reference TRBV7-3 and TRBJ2-5, is as follows: GAGVSQTPSNKVTEKGKYVELRCDPISGHTALYWYRQSLGQGPEFLIYFQGTGAADDSGLPNDRFFAVRPEGSVSTLKIQRTERGDSAVYLCASSLRGGAPGETQYFGPGTRLLVL.

This clonotype was seen many times. The chain uses TRBV6-5 and TRBJ2-3; D is unclear. Germline loops: CDR1 MNHEY, CDR2 SVGAGI. V lost 4 bases to trimming and J lost 3 bases, with 8 bases between them. The CDR3 covers 13 residues. The CDR3 is CASSSPGTDTQYF. The DNA for the CDR3 is TGTGCCAGCAGTTCACCCGGGACAGATACGCAGTATTTT.

The V gene is TRBV5-1, the J gene TRBJ2-5, with TRBD1 as a possible D gene (5 bases). The V and J ends lost 2 bases and 2 bases respectively, with 10 bases between them. The germline gives CDR1 SGHRS, CDR2 YFSETQ. The CDR3 length is 14 residues. Here the CDR3 DNA reads TGCGCCAGCAGCTTCGGCTCAGGGCAAGAGACCCAGTACTTC. Encoded protein: CASSFGSGQETQYF.